What follows describes a single T cell receptor (beta chain). Its antigen is not known. All of the isolated RNA was reverse transcribed, so expressed TCRB transcripts were sequenced. Method: immunoSEQ multiplex PCR; TCRdb's copy keeps in-frame clones and lacks some. The data hold roughly 240,000 clones, with roughly a quarter observed a single time. These data originate in a study of beta chain features in type 1 diabetes. Study-wide background: There were some 98 million sorted cells examined across all samples. Regarding the study as a whole: Significant though moderate, a shortening of TCRB CDR3s appeared in all four CD4+ subsets of Type 1 diabetes patients. Shorter templates may be favored by PCR, equally so in patients and controls. Sequencing from cDNA could over-represent high-TCR-expressing cells. Researchers reported that naive, central memory and Treg TCRB repertoires appeared more similar in patients than in healthy donors.

Sequenced sample: naive CD4+ T cells from blood. This TCR derives from a woman in her twenties or thirties with type 1 diabetes.

The CDR3 nucleotides are TGTGCCAGCAGCTTGGGGCTAGCGGACGGGGGCAATGAGCAGTTCTTC. Encoded protein: CASSLGLADGGNEQFF. The V gene is TRBV5-4, the J gene TRBJ2-1; TRBD2 matches 7 bases. After removal of 0 bases from V and 6 bases from J, the junction contained 9 bases not matched to a gene. This CDR3 is built from 16 residues. Per the germline V gene, CDR1 is SGHNT and CDR2 is YYREEE (reference sequence). Filled out from reference TRBV5-4 and TRBJ2-1, the complete variable domain reads ETGVTQSPTHLIKTRGQQVTLRCSSQSGHNTVSWYQQALGQGPQFIFQYYREEENGRGNFPPRFSGLQFPNYSSELNVNALELDDSALYLCASSLGLADGGNEQFFGPGTRLTVL.